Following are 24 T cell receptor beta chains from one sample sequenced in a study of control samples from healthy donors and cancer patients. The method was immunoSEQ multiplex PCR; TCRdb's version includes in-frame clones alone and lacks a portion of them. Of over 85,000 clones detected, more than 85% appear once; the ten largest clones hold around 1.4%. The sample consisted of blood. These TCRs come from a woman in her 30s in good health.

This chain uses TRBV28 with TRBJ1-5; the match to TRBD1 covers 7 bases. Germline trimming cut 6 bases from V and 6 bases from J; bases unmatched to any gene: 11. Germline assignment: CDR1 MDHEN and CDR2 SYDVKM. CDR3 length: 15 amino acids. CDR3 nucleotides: TGTGCCAGCAGCAGGGGGGTAGCGCGGGGTCAGCCCCAGCATTTT. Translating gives CASSRGVARGQPQHF.

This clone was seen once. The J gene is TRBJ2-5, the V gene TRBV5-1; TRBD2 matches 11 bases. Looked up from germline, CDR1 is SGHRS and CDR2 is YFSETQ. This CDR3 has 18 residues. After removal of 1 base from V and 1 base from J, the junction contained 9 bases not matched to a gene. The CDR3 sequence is CASSLIPSGGPIQETQYF. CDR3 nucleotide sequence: TGCGCCAGCAGCTTGATTCCTAGCGGGGGGCCGATCCAAGAGACCCAGTACTTC.

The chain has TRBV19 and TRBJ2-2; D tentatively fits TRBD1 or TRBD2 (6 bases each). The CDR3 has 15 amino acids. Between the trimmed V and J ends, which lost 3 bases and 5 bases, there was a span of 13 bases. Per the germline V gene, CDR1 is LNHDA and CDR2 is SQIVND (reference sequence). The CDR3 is CASSMGGQLTGELFF. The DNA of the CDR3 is TGTGCCAGTAGTATGGGGGGCCAGTTAACCGGGGAGCTGTTTTTT.

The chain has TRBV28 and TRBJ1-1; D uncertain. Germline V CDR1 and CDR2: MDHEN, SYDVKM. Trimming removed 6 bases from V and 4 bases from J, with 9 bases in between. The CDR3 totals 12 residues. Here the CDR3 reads CASRRSGTEAFF. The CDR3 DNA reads TGTGCCAGCAGGCGAAGTGGCACTGAAGCTTTCTTT. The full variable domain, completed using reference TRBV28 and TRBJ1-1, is DVKVTQSSRYLVKRTGEKVFLECVQDMDHENMFWYRQDPGLGLRLIYFSYDVKMKEKGDIPEGYSVSREKKERFSLILESASTNQTSMYLCASRRSGTEAFFGQGTRLTVV.

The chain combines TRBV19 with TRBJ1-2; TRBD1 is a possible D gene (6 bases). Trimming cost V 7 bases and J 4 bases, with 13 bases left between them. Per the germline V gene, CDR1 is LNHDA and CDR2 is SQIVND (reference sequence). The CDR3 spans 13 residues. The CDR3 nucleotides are TGTGCCAGTACCAACAGGGAATTCTATGGCTACACCTTC. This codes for CASTNREFYGYTF.

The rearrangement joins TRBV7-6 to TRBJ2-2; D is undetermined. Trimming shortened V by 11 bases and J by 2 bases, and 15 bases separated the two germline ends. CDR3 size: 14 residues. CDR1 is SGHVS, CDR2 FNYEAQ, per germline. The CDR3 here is CAFGPLLNTGELFF. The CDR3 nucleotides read TGTGCCTTTGGACCGCTGCTCAACACCGGGGAGCTGTTTTTT. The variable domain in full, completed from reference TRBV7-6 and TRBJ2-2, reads GAGVSQSPRYKVTKRGQDVALRCDPISGHVSLYWYRQALGQGPEFLTYFNYEAQQDKSGLPNDRFSAERPEGSISTLTIQRTEQRDSAMYRCAFGPLLNTGELFFGEGSRLTVL.

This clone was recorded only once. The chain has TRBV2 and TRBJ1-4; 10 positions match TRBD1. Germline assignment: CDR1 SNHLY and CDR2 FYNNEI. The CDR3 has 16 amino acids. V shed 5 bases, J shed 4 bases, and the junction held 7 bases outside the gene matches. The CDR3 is CASSQSGQGGNEKLFF. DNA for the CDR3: TGTGCCAGCAGTCAAAGCGGACAGGGGGGTAATGAAAAACTGTTTTTT.

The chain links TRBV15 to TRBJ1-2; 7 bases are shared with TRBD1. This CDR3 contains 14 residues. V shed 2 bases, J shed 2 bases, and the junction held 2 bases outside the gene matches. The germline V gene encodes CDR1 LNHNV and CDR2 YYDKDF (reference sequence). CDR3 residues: CATSRPGQNYGYTF. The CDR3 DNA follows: TGTGCCACCAGCAGACCGGGACAGAACTATGGCTACACCTTC. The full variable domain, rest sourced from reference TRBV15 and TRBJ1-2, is DAMVIQNPRYQVTQFGKPVTLSCSQTLNHNVMYWYQQKSSQAPKLLFHYYDKDFNNEADTPDNFQSRRPNTSFCFLDIRSPGLGDTAMYLCATSRPGQNYGYTFGSGTRLTVV.

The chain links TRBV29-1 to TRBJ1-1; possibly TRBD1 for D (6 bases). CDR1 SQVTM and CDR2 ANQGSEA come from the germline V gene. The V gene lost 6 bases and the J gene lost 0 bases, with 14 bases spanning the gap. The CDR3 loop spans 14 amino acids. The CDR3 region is CSVERQALNTEAFF. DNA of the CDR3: TGCAGCGTCGAGAGACAGGCGCTGAACACTGAAGCTTTCTTT.

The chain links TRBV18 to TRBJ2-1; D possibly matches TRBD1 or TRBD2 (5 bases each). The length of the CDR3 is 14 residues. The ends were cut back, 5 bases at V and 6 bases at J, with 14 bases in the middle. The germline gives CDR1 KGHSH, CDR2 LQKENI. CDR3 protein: CASSTGTEVNEQFF. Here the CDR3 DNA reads TGTGCCAGCTCAACCGGGACGGAGGTCAATGAGCAGTTCTTC.

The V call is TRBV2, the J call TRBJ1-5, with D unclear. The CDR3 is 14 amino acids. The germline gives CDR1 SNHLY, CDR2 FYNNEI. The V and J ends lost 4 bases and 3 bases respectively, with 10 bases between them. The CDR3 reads CASSVEGSNQPQHF. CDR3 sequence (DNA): TGTGCCAGCAGTGTGGAGGGTTCCAATCAGCCCCAGCATTTT. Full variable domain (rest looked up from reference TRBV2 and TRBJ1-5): EPEVTQTPSHQVTQMGQEVILRCVPISNHLYFYWYRQILGQKVEFLVSFYNNEISEKSEIFDDQFSVERPDGSNFTLKIRSTKLEDSAMYFCASSVEGSNQPQHFGDGTRLSIL.

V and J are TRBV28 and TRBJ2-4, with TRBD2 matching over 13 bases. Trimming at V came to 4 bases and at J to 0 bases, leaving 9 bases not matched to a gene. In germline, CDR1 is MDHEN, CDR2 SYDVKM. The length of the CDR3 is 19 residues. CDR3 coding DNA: TGTGCCAGCAGTTGGACTAGCGGGGGTACCCGACTAGCCAAAAACATTCAGTACTTC. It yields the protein CASSWTSGGTRLAKNIQYF.

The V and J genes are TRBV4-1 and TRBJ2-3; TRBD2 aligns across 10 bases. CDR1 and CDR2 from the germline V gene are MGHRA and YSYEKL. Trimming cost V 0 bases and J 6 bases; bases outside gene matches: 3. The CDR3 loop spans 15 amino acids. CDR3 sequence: CASSQDLAGDDTQYF. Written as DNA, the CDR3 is TGCGCCAGCAGCCAAGATCTAGCGGGGGACGATACGCAGTATTTT.

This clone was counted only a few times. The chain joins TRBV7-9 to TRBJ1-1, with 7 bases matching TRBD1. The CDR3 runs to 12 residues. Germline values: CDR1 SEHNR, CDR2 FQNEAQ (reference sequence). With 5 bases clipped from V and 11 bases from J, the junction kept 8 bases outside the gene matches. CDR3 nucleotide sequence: TGTGCCAGCAGCGGACGACAGGGTTTGGCTTTCTTT. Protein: CASSGRQGLAFF. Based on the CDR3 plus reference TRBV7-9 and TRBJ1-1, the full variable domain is DTGVSQNPRHKITKRGQNVTFRCDPISEHNRLYWYRQTLGQGPEFLTYFQNEAQLEKSRLLSDRFSAERPKGSFSTLEIQRTEQGDSAMYLCASSGRQGLAFFGQGTRLTVV.

CDR3 coding DNA: TGTGCCAGCATGGGGGGACAGGGGAGCACAGATACGCAGTATTTT. Translated, it gives CASMGGQGSTDTQYF. The chain uses TRBV2 and TRBJ2-3, with TRBD1 matching 10 bases. In germline, CDR1 is SNHLY, CDR2 FYNNEI. The CDR3 spans 15 residues. Trimming removed 7 bases from V and 0 bases from J; junction bases left unmatched: 4.

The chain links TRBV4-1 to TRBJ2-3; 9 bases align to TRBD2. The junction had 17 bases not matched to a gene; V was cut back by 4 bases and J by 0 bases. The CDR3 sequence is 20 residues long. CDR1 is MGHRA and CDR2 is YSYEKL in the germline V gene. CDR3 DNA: TGCGCCAGCAGCCGACTAGGAGTAGCGGGGGCTCGTGCTAGCACAGATACGCAGTATTTT. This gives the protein CASSRLGVAGARASTDTQYF.

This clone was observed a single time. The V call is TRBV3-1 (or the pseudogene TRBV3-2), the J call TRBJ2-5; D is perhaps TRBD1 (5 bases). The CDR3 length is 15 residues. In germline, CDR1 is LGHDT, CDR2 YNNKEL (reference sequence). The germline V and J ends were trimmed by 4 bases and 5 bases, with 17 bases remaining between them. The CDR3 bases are TGTGCCAGCAGCCGATACTTTGGGGCCGGGGAGACCCAGTACTTC. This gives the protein CASSRYFGAGETQYF.

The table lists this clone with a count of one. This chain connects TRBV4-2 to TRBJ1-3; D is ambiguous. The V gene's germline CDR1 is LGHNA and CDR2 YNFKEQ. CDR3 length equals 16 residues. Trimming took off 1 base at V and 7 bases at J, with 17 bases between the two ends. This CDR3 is CASSQGNRRPGNTIYF. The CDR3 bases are TGTGCCAGCAGCCAAGGGAACCGGCGGCCGGGGAACACCATATATTTT.

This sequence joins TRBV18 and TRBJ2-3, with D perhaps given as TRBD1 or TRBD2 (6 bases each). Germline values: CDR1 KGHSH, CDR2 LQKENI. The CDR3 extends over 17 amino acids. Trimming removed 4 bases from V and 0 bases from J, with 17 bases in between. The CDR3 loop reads CASSLTGDGTSTDTQYF. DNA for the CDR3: TGTGCCAGCTCACTGACGGGGGACGGGACAAGCACAGATACGCAGTATTTT.

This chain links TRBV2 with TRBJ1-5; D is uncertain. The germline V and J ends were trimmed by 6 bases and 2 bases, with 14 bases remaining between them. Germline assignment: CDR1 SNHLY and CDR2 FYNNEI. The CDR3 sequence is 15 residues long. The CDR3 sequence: CASSGQAMGNQPQHF. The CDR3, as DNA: TGTGCCAGCAGCGGCCAAGCGATGGGCAATCAGCCCCAGCATTTT.

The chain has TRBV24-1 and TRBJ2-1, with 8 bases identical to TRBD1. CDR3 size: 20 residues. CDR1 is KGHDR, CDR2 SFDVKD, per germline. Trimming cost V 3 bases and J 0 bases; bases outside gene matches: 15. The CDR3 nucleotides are TGTGCCACCAGTGATACACCGGGCAGGGGGCGACGAAGCTCCTACAATGAGCAGTTCTTC. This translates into CATSDTPGRGRRSSYNEQFF.

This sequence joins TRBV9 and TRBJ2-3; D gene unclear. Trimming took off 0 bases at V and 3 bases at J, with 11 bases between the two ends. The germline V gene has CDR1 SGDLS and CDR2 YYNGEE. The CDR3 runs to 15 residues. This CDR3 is CASSVVGQTTDTQYF. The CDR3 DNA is TGTGCCAGCAGCGTAGTGGGCCAAACAACAGATACGCAGTATTTT.

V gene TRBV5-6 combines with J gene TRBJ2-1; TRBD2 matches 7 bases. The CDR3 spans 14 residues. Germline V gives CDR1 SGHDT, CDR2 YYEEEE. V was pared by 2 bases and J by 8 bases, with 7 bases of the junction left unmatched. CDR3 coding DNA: TGTGCCAGCAGCTTACGGGGGGATGGCGATGAGCAGTTCTTC. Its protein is CASSLRGDGDEQFF.

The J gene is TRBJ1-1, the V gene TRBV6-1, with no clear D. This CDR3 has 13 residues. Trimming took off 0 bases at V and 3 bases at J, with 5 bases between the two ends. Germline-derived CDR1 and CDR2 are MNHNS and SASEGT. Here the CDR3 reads CASSEAQDTEAFF. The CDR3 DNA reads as TGTGCCAGCAGTGAAGCCCAGGACACTGAAGCTTTCTTT.